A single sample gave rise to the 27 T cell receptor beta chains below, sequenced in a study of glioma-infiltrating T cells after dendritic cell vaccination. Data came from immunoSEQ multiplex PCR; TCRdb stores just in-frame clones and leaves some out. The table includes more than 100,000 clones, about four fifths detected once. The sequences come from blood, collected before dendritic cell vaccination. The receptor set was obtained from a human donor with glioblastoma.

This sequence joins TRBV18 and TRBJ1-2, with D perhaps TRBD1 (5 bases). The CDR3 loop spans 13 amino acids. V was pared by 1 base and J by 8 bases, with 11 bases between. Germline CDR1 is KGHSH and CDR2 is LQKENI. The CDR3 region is CASSPLIGEGYTF. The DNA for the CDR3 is TGTGCCAGCTCACCACTGATAGGGGAAGGCTACACCTTC.

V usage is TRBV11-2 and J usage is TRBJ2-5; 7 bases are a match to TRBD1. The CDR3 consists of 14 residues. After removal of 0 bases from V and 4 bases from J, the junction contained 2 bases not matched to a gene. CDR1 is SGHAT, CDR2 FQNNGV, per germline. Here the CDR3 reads CASSLDWDRETQYF. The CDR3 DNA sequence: TGTGCCAGCAGCTTAGATTGGGACAGAGAGACCCAGTACTTC.

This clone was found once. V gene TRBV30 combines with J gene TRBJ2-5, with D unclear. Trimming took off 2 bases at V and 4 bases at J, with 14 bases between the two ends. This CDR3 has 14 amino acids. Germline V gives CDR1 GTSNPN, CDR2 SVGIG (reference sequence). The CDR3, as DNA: TGTGCCTGGAGTATCTCCGCCGGGTTAGAGACCCAGTACTTC. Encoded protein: CAWSISAGLETQYF.

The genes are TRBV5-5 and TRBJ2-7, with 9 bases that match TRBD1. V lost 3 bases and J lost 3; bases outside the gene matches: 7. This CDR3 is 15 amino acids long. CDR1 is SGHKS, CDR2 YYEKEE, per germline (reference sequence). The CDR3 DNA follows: TGTGCCAGCAGCTGGGGACAGGGAAAAGGCTACGAGCAGTACTTC. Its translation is CASSWGQGKGYEQYF.

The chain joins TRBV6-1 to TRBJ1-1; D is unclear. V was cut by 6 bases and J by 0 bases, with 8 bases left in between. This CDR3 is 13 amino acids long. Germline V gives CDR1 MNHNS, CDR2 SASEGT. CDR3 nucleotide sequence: TGTGCCAGCAGGATCACGGTGAACACTGAAGCTTTCTTT. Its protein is CASRITVNTEAFF.

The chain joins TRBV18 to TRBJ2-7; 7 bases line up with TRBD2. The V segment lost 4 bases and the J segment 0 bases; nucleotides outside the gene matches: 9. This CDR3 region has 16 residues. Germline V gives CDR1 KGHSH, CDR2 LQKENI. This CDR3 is CASSRSGGANSYEQYF. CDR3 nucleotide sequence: TGTGCCAGCTCACGGTCGGGGGGAGCCAACTCCTACGAGCAGTACTTC.

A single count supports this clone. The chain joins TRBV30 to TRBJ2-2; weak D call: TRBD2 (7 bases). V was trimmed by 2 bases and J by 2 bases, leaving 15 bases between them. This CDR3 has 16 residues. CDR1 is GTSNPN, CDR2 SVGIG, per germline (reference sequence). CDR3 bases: TGTGCCTGGAGTCCTCCCGGGGGGACAAACACCGGGGAGCTGTTTTTT. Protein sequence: CAWSPPGGTNTGELFF.

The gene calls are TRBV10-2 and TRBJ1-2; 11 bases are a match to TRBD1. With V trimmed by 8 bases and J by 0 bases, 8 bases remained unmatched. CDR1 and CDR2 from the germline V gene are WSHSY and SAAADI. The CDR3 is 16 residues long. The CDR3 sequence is CASGGTGGMPNYGYTF. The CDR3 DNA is TGCGCCAGCGGGGGGACAGGGGGAATGCCTAACTATGGCTACACCTTC.

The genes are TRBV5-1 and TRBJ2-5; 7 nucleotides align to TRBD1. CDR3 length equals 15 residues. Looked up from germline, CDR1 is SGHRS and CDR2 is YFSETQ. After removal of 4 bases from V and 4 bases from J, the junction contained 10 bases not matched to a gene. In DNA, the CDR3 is TGCGCCAGCAGCCCACGGACAGGTCGTGGAGAGACCCAGTACTTC. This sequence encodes CASSPRTGRGETQYF. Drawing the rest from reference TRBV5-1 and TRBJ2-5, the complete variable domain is KAGVTQTPRYLIKTRGQQVTLSCSPISGHRSVSWYQQTPGQGLQFLFEYFSETQRNKGNFPGRFSGRQFSNSRSEMNVSTLELGDSALYLCASSPRTGRGETQYFGPGTRLLVL.

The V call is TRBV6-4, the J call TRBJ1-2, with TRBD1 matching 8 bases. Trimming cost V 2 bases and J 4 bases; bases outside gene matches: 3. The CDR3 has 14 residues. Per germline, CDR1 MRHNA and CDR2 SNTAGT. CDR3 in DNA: TGTGCCAGCAGTGACCTTGGACAGGGCTATGGCTACACCTTC. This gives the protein CASSDLGQGYGYTF.

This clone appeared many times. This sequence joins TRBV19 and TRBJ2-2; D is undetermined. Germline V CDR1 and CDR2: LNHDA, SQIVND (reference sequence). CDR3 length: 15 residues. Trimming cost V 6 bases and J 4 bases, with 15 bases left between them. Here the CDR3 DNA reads TGTGCCAGTAGCGCCCAGCGACGGCGCACCGGGGAGCTGTTTTTT. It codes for CASSAQRRRTGELFF.

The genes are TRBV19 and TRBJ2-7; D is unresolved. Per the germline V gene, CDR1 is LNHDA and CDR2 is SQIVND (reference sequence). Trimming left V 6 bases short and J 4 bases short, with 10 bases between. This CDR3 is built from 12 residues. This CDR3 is CASRTAAYEQYF. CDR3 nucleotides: TGTGCCAGTAGGACGGCGGCATACGAGCAGTACTTC.

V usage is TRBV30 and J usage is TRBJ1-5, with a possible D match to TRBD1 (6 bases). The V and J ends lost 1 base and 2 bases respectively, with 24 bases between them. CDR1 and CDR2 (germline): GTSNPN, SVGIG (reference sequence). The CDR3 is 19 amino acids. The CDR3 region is CAWSAPTGRWGNGNQPQHF. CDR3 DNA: TGTGCCTGGAGTGCCCCGACAGGAAGGTGGGGAAATGGCAATCAGCCCCAGCATTTT.

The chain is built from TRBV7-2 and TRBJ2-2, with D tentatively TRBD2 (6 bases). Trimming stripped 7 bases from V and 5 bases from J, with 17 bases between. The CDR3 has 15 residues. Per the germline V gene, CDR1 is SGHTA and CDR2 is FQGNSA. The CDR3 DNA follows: TGTGCCAGCAAGGTCGGGGGTCGGCGGACCGGGGAGCTGTTTTTT. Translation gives CASKVGGRRTGELFF.

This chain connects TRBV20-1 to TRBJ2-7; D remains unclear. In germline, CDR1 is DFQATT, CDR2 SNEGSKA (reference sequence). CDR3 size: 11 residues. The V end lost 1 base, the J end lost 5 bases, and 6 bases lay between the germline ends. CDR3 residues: CSARGANEQYF. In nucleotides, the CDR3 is TGCAGTGCTAGAGGAGCCAACGAGCAGTACTTC.

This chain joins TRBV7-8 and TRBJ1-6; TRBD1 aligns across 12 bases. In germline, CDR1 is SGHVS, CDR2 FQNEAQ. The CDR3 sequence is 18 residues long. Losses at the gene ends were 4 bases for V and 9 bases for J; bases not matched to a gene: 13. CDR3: CASSSSGGQGARGSPLHF. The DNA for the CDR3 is TGTGCCAGCAGCTCTAGCGGGGGACAGGGGGCGCGTGGTTCACCCCTCCACTTT.

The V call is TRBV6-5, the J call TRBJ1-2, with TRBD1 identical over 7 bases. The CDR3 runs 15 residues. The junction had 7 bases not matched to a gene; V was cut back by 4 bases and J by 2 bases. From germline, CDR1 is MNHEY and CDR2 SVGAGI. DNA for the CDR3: TGTGCCAGCAGTTCCCTAGGGGGCCCCAACTATGGCTACACCTTC. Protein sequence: CASSSLGGPNYGYTF.

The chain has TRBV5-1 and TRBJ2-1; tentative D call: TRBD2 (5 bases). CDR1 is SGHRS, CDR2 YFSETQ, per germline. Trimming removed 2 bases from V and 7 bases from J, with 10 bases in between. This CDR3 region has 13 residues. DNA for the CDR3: TGCGCCAGCAGCTTTGATTCGGGGAATGAGCAGTTCTTC. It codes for CASSFDSGNEQFF.

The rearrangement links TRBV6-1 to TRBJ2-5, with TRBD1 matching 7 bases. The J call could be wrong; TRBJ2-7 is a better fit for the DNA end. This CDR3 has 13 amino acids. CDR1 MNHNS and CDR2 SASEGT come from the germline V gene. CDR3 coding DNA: TGTGCCAGCAGTGCGGGACAGCTCTACGAGCAGTACTTC. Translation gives CASSAGQLYEQYF.

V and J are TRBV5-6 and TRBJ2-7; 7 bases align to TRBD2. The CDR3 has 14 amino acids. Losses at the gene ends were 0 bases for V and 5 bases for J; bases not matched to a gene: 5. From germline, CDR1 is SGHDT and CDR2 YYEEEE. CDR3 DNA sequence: TGTGCCAGCAGCTTGGTTGCGGGGGTAAACGAGCAGTACTTC. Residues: CASSLVAGVNEQYF.

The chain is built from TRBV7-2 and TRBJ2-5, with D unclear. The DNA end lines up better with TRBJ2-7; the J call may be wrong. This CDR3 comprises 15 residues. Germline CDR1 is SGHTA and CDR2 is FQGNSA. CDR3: CASSPPAGVDYEQYF. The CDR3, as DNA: TGTGCCAGCAGCCCCCCGGCAGGAGTCGACTACGAGCAGTACTTC.

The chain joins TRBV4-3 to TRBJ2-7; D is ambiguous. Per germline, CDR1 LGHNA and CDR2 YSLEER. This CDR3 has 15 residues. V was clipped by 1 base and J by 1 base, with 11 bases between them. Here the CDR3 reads CASSQGVMESYEQYF. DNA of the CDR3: TGCGCCAGCAGCCAAGGGGTAATGGAGTCCTACGAGCAGTACTTC.

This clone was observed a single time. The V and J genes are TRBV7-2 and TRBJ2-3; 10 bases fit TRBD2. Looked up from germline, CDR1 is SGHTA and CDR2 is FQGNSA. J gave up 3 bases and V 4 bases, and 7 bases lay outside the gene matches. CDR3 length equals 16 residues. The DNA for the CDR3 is TGTGCCAGCAGCTCCGCTAGCGGGGGCGGGACAGATACGCAGTATTTT. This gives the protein CASSSASGGGTDTQYF.

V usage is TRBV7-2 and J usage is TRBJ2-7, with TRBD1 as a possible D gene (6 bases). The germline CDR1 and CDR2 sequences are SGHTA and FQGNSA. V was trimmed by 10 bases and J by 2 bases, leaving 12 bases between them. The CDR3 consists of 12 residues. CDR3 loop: CATTGTPYEQYF. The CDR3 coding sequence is TGTGCCACCACAGGGACACCCTACGAGCAGTACTTC.

The CDR3 nucleotides are TGTGCCAGCAGCCAGGGCCCTACTAGCGTCGGGGAGCTGTTTTTT. Translated: CASSQGPTSVGELFF. The V gene is TRBV4-2, the J gene TRBJ2-2, with 7 bases identical to TRBD2. Germline CDR1 reads LGHNA; CDR2 reads YNFKEQ. J was trimmed by 7 bases and V by 3 bases; bases with no gene match: 8. The CDR3 has 15 amino acids.

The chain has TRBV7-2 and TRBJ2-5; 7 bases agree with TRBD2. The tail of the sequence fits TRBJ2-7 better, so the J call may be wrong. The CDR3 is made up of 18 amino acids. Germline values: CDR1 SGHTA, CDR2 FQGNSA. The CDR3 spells CASSLALTSYTSFYEQYF. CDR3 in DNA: TGTGCCAGCAGCTTAGCCCTGACTAGCTACACATCGTTTTACGAGCAGTACTTC.

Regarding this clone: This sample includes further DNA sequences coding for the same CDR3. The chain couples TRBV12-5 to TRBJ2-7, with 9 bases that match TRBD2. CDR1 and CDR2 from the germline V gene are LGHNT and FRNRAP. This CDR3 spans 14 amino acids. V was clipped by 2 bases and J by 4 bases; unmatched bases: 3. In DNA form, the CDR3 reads TGTGCTAGTGGTTTGTGGCTAGCGGGATACGAGCAGTACTTC. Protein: CASGLWLAGYEQYF. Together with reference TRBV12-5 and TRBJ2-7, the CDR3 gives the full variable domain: DARVTQTPRHKVTEMGQEVTMRCQPILGHNTVFWYRQTMMQGLELLAYFRNRAPLDDSGMPKDRFSAEMPDATLATLKIQPSEPRDSAVYFCASGLWLAGYEQYFGPGTRLTVT.